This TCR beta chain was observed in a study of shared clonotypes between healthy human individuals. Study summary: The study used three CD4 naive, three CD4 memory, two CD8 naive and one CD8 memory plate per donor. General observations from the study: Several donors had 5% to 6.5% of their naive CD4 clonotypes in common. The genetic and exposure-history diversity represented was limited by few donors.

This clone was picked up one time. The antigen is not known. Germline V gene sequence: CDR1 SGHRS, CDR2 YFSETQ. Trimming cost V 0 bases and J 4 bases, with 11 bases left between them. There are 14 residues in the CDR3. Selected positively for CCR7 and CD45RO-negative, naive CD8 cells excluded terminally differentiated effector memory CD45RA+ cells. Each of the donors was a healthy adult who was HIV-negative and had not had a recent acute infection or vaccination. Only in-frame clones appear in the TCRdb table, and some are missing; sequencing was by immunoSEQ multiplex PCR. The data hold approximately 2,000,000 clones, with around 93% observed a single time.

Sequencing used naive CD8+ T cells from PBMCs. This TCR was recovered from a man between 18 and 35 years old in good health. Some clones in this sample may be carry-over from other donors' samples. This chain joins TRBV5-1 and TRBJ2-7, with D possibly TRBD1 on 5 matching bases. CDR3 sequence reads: CASSLASGKYEQYF. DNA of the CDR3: TGCGCCAGCAGCTTGGCCTCAGGGAAATACGAGCAGTACTTC.